Following are 13 T cell receptor beta chains from one sample sequenced in a study of T cell repertoires in cytomegalovirus infection. TCRdb redid the calling of the reads with MiXCR, one entry per CDR3 protein. The sample has 740,000 or so distinct CDR3 sequences, 35% seen once. Sequences were obtained from PBMCs. These receptors were obtained from a human donor in good health (CMV status not recorded). Some clones in this sample may be carry-over from other donors' samples.

The table lists this clonotype with a few counts. The V call is TRBV4-1, the J call TRBJ1-1, with D maybe TRBD1 (6 bases). This CDR3 has 15 amino acids. Germline values: CDR1 MGHRA, CDR2 YSYEKL. V lost 2 bases and J lost 7, with 17 bases in between. CDR3: CASSQSTGQNNEAFF. The CDR3 nucleotides read TGCGCCAGCAGCCAATCAACGGGACAAAATAATGAAGCTTTCTTT.

This clonotype came up once. The V and J genes are TRBV7-2 and TRBJ2-5, with D possibly being TRBD1 (6 bases). The CDR3 is made up of 14 amino acids. CDR1 is SGHTA and CDR2 is FQGNSA in the germline V gene. With 6 bases removed from V and 1 base from J, the gap between germline ends came to 12 bases. The CDR3 protein is CASRPDRLQETQYF. DNA for the CDR3: TGTGCCAGCAGACCGGACAGACTCCAAGAGACCCAGTACTTC.

V gene TRBV6-5 combines with J gene TRBJ1-3, with 7 bases fitting TRBD1. CDR3 length: 15 residues. V trimming: 4 bases; J trimming: 2 bases; junction bases outside the gene matches: 5. Germline V gene lookup returns CDR1 MNHEY and CDR2 SVGAGI. CDR3 loop: CASSWDSLTGNTIYF. The CDR3 coding sequence is TGTGCCAGCAGTTGGGACAGCCTAACTGGAAACACCATATATTTT.

This clonotype was picked up a small number of times. V gene TRBV27 combines with J gene TRBJ1-4; D gene ambiguous. Germline V gives CDR1 MNHEY, CDR2 SMNVEV (reference sequence). Trimming shortened V by 3 bases and J by 2 bases, and 13 bases separated the two germline ends. This CDR3 has 16 residues. In DNA form, the CDR3 reads TGTGCCAGCAGTTTTTCGGCCATTACCACTAATGAAAAACTGTTTTTT. It codes for CASSFSAITTNEKLFF.

Ten or more counts support this clonotype. The V gene is TRBV4-1, the J gene TRBJ1-1; D is ambiguous. Germline V gene lookup returns CDR1 MGHRA and CDR2 YSYEKL. This CDR3 comprises 14 residues. Trimming removed 2 bases from V and 1 base from J, with 8 bases in between. CDR3 sequence reads: CASSQIRTNTEAFF. CDR3 DNA: TGCGCCAGCAGCCAAATCAGGACGAACACTGAAGCTTTCTTT.

CDR3 sequence reads: CASSYSGSGSYEQYF. The CDR3 DNA follows: TGTGCCAGCAGTTATAGCGGGAGTGGATCCTACGAGCAGTACTTC. The genes are TRBV2 and TRBJ2-7, with 9 bases lining up with TRBD2. The CDR3 spans 15 residues. Trimming took 5 bases from V and 1 from J; bases not matched to a gene: 6. Germline loops: CDR1 SNHLY, CDR2 FYNNEI.

This chain connects TRBV5-1 to TRBJ2-1; 9 bases are a match to TRBD2. The V gene end was trimmed by 6 bases and the J gene end by 5 bases; junction bases not matched to a gene: 9. The CDR3 consists of 15 residues. CDR1 is SGHRS, CDR2 YFSETQ, per germline. This CDR3 is CASNEAGGPHNEQFF. CDR3 coding DNA: TGCGCCAGCAATGAGGCGGGAGGGCCCCACAATGAGCAGTTCTTC.

Comments on this clonotype: A much larger clone lies a single base off, so this may be a read error. This chain uses TRBV7-2 with TRBJ1-5; unclear D gene. Germline V gene data show CDR1 as SGHTA and CDR2 as FQGNSA. The CDR3 has 14 residues. V was trimmed by 5 bases and J by 3 bases, leaving 11 bases between them. The chain's CDR3 is CASSMQALNQPQHF. Here the CDR3 DNA reads TGTGCCAGCAGCATGCAGGCGCTCAATCAGCCCCAGCATTTT.

V and J are TRBV20-1 and TRBJ1-2, with a tentative D call TRBD1 (6 bases). The CDR3 runs 13 residues. Trimming removed 4 bases from V and 8 bases from J, with 17 bases in between. Germline loops: CDR1 DFQATT, CDR2 SNEGSKA (reference sequence). The DNA of the CDR3 is TGCAGTGCTACCGACGGGGGGCTAAGCGGCTACACCTTC. The encoded protein is CSATDGGLSGYTF.

This sequence joins TRBV7-4 and TRBJ1-1; D remains ambiguous. The V gene's germline CDR1 is SGHVT and CDR2 SQSDAQ. Trimming removed 10 bases at V and 2 bases at J, with 5 bases between. The CDR3 runs 10 residues. CDR3 in amino acids: CATSNTEAFF. The CDR3 DNA reads TGTGCCACCTCTAACACTGAAGCTTTCTTT.

The rearrangement joins TRBV24-1 to TRBJ2-1; 16 bases map to TRBD2. Germline assignment: CDR1 KGHDR and CDR2 SFDVKD. The CDR3 sequence is 19 residues long. The V gene end was trimmed by 1 base and the J gene end by 8 bases; junction bases not matched to a gene: 10. The CDR3 here is CATSDFVTRGTSGRDEQFF. The DNA for the CDR3 is TGTGCCACCAGTGATTTTGTTACCCGGGGGACTAGCGGGAGGGATGAGCAGTTCTTC.

The gene calls are TRBV6-6 and TRBJ2-4; weak D call: TRBD1 (5 bases). V shed 6 bases and J shed 3 bases, with 15 bases lying between them. The CDR3 sequence is 15 residues long. The germline CDR1 and CDR2 sequences are MNHNY and SVGAGI (reference sequence). CDR3 region: CASSDPGMVKNIQYF. CDR3 bases: TGTGCCAGCAGCGATCCAGGGATGGTCAAAAACATTCAGTACTTC.

Remarks on this clonotype: A read error may explain this, as a much larger clone is one base away. The rearrangement links TRBV10-3 to TRBJ2-6, with 10 positions matching TRBD2. CDR1 is ENHRY and CDR2 is SYGVKD in the germline V gene. The CDR3 extends over 17 amino acids. The CDR3 sequence: CAIIELSGRSGANVLTF. CDR3 DNA: TGTGCCATCATTGAGCTTAGCGGGAGGTCTGGGGCCAACGTCCTGACTTTC.